Listed below are T cell receptor beta chains from one sample, sequenced in a study of CD8+CD57+ T cells in acquired aplastic anemia. In TCRdb, the reads were re-called with MiXCR into one record per CDR3 protein. The sample lists a few hundred thousand distinct CDR3 sequences, 34% seen once, with 1% to 1.3% in the top ten. The specimen sequenced was sorted CD4+, CD8+, or CD8+CD57+ T cells (not recorded which) from PBMCs. Source of these receptors: a human donor in good health, serving as a control. The CDR3 runs from the conserved cysteine through the conserved F or W. D genes are given only for firm matches. Clone size is shown for a subset of rows, as once, few, many or a class of expanded clone.

clone size	D gene	V gene	J gene	CDR3 DNA	CDR3 protein
few	.	TRBV11-2	TRBJ1-1	TGTGCCAGCAGCTCCGGTAGGAGGTTAAACACTGGAGCTTTCTTT	CASSSGRRLNTGAFF
many	TRBD2	TRBV20-1	TRBJ2-3	TGCAGTGCCACGGGACTAGCGGAAAATACGCAGTATTTT	CSATGLAENTQYF
.	.	TRBV20-1	TRBJ1-2	TGCAGTGCTAGAGACCAGGGGTTTTATGGCTACACCTTC	CSARDQGFYGYTF
many	.	TRBV19	TRBJ1-6	TGTGCCAGTAGTATGGCGGGGGGCGATGATTCACCCCTCCACTTT	CASSMAGGDDSPLHF
many	TRBD2	TRBV5-1	TRBJ2-7	TGCGCCAGCAGCTTGGTGGTAGCGGGATTCTCCTACGAGCAGTACTTC	CASSLVVAGFSYEQYF
once	.	TRBV9	TRBJ2-1	TGTGCCAGCAGCGGTGATGTAGGGGACAATGAGCAGTTCTTC	CASSGDVGDNEQFF
.	.	TRBV14	TRBJ2-6	TGTGCCAGCAGCCAGTTGATTGGTCCTGGGGCCAACGTCCTGACTTTC	CASSQLIGPGANVLTF
many	.	TRBV5-1	TRBJ2-3	TGCGCCAGCAGCTTGGGGGGAGGCGGACCCTGGGGTACGCAGTATTTT	CASSLGGGGPWGTQYF
.	.	TRBV5-1	TRBJ2-7	TGCGCCAGCAGTCACAGGGGGGGCATGGACGAGCAGTACTTC	CASSHRGGMDEQYF
.	.	TRBV4-1	TRBJ2-7	TGCGCCAGCAGCCAAGATATTCTTCGCGGGCAGGGTATCAACGAGCAGTACTTC	CASSQDILRGQGINEQYF
many	.	TRBV15	TRBJ1-5	TGTGCCACCAGCAGAGATTCGGGGGCCCAGCATTTT	CATSRDSGAQHF
.	TRBD2	TRBV20-1	TRBJ2-3	TGCAGTGCTAGATCGAGCGGGGACGGCATTGAAGATACGCAGTATTTT	CSARSSGDGIEDTQYF
many	TRBD1	TRBV10-3	TRBJ1-3	TGTGCCATCAGTGACCCGGACAGGGGAGGGAGGGCTGGAAACACCATATATTTT	CAISDPDRGGRAGNTIYF
few	.	TRBV5-5	TRBJ1-1	TGTGCCAGCAGCTCTACCTCCGGGACACTGAACACTGAAGCTTTCTTT	CASSSTSGTLNTEAFF
many	.	TRBV9	TRBJ1-1	TGTGCCAGCAGCGTAGAGGGGGATTACACTGAAGCTTTCTTT	CASSVEGDYTEAFF
many	.	TRBV7-2	TRBJ1-6	TGTGCCAGCAGCCCTGGGTCGGGTTCACCCCTCCACTTT	CASSPGSGSPLHF
once	.	TRBV20-1	TRBJ1-2	TGCAGTGCTATGCCATCCGGGACGGCTAACTATGGCTACACCTTC	CSAMPSGTANYGYTF
many	.	TRBV20-1	TRBJ2-1	TGCAGCGCTAGGGGTGACGATGAGCAGTTCTTC	CSARGDDEQFF
few	.	TRBV6-1	TRBJ2-7	TGTGCCAGCAGTGAATCAACTGGCGAGCAGTACTTC	CASSESTGEQYF
many	.	TRBV19	TRBJ1-1	TGTGCCAGTAGTCGGTCGGCTGAAGCTTTCTTT	CASSRSAEAFF
many	TRBD2	TRBV7-2	TRBJ2-5	TGTGCCAGCAGCCTCGGACTAGCCATCGAGACCCAGTACTTC	CASSLGLAIETQYF
.	.	TRBV6-1	TRBJ1-1	TGTGCCAGCAGTGCAACAGGGAACACTGAAGCTCTCTTT	CASSATGNTEALF
.	.	TRBV30	TRBJ1-2	TGTGCCTGGAGCGTGGGGGCGAGTGGCTACACCTTC	CAWSVGASGYTF
many	.	TRBV4-2	TRBJ1-2	TGTGCCAGCAGCCAAGACAAGGGATTCTATGGCTACACCTTC	CASSQDKGFYGYTF
.	TRBD1	TRBV2	TRBJ1-1	TGTGCCAGCATTAGGACAGGGGACACTGAAGCTTTCTTT	CASIRTGDTEAFF
.	TRBD1	TRBV15	TRBJ2-7	TGTGCCACCAGCAGCAGGACAGGGACGTACGAGCAGTACTTC	CATSSRTGTYEQYF
.	TRBD1	TRBV2	TRBJ1-2	TGTGCCAGCAGTGGAGGGACAGGGGGACCGTGGCCGGATGGCTACACCTTC	CASSGGTGGPWPDGYTF
.	.	TRBV14	TRBJ1-3	TGTGCCAGCAGCCCCTTGGGTCCTGGAAACACCATATATTTT	CASSPLGPGNTIYF
.	TRBD1	TRBV20-1	TRBJ2-7	TGCAGTGCTAGGCGGGGACAGGGGGCGCGGGAGCAGTACTTC	CSARRGQGAREQYF